Following are 14 T cell receptor beta chains from one sample sequenced in a study of T cells in Graves' hyperthyroidism and ophthalmopathy. Amplification yielded TCR beta CDR3 regions, with RNA transcripts as the source. HTBI primers were the set used in a first-round RT-PCR of the TCR CDR3. MiXCR was run by TCRdb on the multiplex PCR reads, yielding one entry per CDR3 protein. The data hold over 300,000 distinct CDR3 sequences, with about 15% observed a single time. Sequencing input: blood. The receptors stem from an older woman with Graves' hyperthyroidism.

The table lists this clonotype with many counts. The rearrangement links TRBV13 to TRBJ2-2, with TRBD2 as a possible D gene (6 bases). Germline CDR1 and CDR2: PRHDT and FYEKMQ (reference sequence). The CDR3 covers 16 residues. V gave up 5 bases and J gave up 4 bases, with 17 bases separating them. Written as DNA, the CDR3 is TGTGCCAGCAGCCCCGGACGTGGCGGGGTCACCGGGGAGCTGTTTTTT. The encoded protein is CASSPGRGGVTGELFF.

This clonotype was detected many times. The V call is TRBV6-1, the J call TRBJ2-7, with TRBD1 matching over 7 bases. Germline assignment: CDR1 MNHNS and CDR2 SASEGT. The J segment lost 4 bases and the V segment lost 7 bases, leaving 13 bases of the junction unmatched. The CDR3 contains 15 residues. This CDR3 is CASNLNRDSLYEQYF. The CDR3 DNA is TGTGCCAGCAATTTAAACCGGGACAGCCTTTACGAGCAGTACTTC.

The chain carries TRBV5-1 and TRBJ2-7, with D hard to call. CDR3 length equals 13 residues. Germline V gene sequence: CDR1 SGHRS, CDR2 YFSETQ. V lost 0 bases, J lost 3 bases, and 7 bases lay in between. CDR3 in DNA: TGCGCCAGCAGCTTGGCACTTGACTACGAGCAGTACTTC. As protein: CASSLALDYEQYF.

The table lists this clonotype with a few counts. The V gene is TRBV27, the J gene TRBJ2-7; 7 nucleotides line up with TRBD1. From germline, CDR1 is MNHEY and CDR2 SMNVEV (reference sequence). V gave up 2 bases and J gave up 5 bases; unmatched junction bases: 3. The CDR3 is made up of 13 amino acids. CDR3 in amino acids: CASSLTGENEQYF. CDR3 DNA sequence: TGTGCCAGCAGTTTAACAGGGGAGAACGAGCAGTACTTC.

This clonotype occurred many times. The CDR3 reads CASSDPGRAGEQFF. DNA for the CDR3: TGTGCCAGCAGTGATCCCGGGAGGGCCGGTGAGCAGTTCTTC. The chain links TRBV6-1 to TRBJ2-1, with TRBD2 identical over 8 bases. The trim removed 3 bases at V and 9 bases at J, leaving 7 bases unmatched. The CDR3 extends over 14 amino acids. CDR1 and CDR2 from the germline V gene are MNHNS and SASEGT.

A few counts support this clonotype. The chain links TRBV7-9 to TRBJ1-1; D is ambiguous. Germline values: CDR1 SEHNR, CDR2 FQNEAQ (reference sequence). V gave up 5 bases and J gave up 2 bases, with 9 bases separating them. The CDR3 totals 13 residues. The CDR3 bases are TGTGCCAGCAGCCGAAGCCAAAACACTGAAGCTTTCTTT. It codes for CASSRSQNTEAFF.

Many counts were recorded for this clonotype. V gene TRBV6-1 combines with J gene TRBJ2-1; D tentatively reads TRBD1 or TRBD2 (5 bases each). Trimming left V 5 bases short and J 6 bases short, with 14 bases between. The CDR3 consists of 14 residues. Germline CDR1 and CDR2: MNHNS and SASEGT. The CDR3 loop reads CASSLWDPGNEQFF. The CDR3, as DNA: TGTGCCAGCAGTCTTTGGGACCCGGGCAATGAGCAGTTCTTC.

This clonotype was counted at least ten times. The chain joins TRBV6-2 or TRBV6-3 to TRBJ2-5; the match to TRBD1 covers 7 bases. The CDR3 is made up of 16 amino acids. Germline CDR1 MNHEY, CDR2 SVGEGT. Unmatched junction bases numbered 9, after V lost 4 bases and J lost 1 base. The CDR3 loop reads CASSFPGTDVQETQYF. The CDR3 bases are TGTGCCAGCAGTTTCCCGGGGACAGACGTCCAAGAGACCCAGTACTTC.

This clonotype was picked up many times. V gene TRBV7-6 combines with J gene TRBJ2-5; D not resolved. Germline V gene sequence: CDR1 SGHVS, CDR2 FNYEAQ. V lost 1 base to trimming and J lost 2 bases, with 8 bases between them. The CDR3 consists of 14 residues. DNA for the CDR3: TGTGCCAGCAGCTTAGGTAGCTTTCAAGAGACCCAGTACTTC. Its translation: CASSLGSFQETQYF.

At least ten counts were recorded for this clonotype. V gene TRBV2 combines with J gene TRBJ1-1; D is uncertain. The V gene's germline CDR1 is SNHLY and CDR2 FYNNEI. V dropped 3 bases and J dropped 6 bases, with 14 bases sitting between them. The CDR3 loop spans 14 amino acids. The CDR3 region has the DNA TGTGCCAGCAGTGAGGGCTTGTCGGTCTCTGAAGCTTTCTTT. Translated: CASSEGLSVSEAFF.

This clonotype occurred many times. The chain recombines TRBV28 with TRBJ1-1; 7 bases are a match to TRBD1. V was pared by 10 bases and J by 1 base, with 6 bases of the junction left unmatched. Germline V gene data show CDR1 as MDHEN and CDR2 as SYDVKM. This CDR3 has 13 amino acids. The CDR3 here is CATSGQANTEAFF. CDR3 DNA sequence: TGTGCCACCTCAGGACAGGCGAACACTGAAGCTTTCTTT.

The chain is built from TRBV14 and TRBJ1-1; no reliable D call. The CDR3 has 14 amino acids. Between the trimmed V and J ends, which lost 4 bases and 4 bases, there was a span of 13 bases. CDR1 and CDR2 (germline): SGHDN, FVKESK. The CDR3 is CASSLLIGSTEAFF. The CDR3 DNA reads as TGTGCCAGCAGCCTATTAATCGGCAGCACTGAAGCTTTCTTT. Supplemented by reference TRBV14 and TRBJ1-1, the full variable domain reads EAGVTQFPSHSVIEKGQTVTLRCDPISGHDNLYWYRRVMGKEIKFLLHFVKESKQDESGMPNNRFLAERTGGTYSTLKVQPAELEDSGVYFCASSLLIGSTEAFFGQGTRLTVV.

This clonotype was picked up many times. The V gene is TRBV3-1, the J gene TRBJ1-2, with 9 bases fitting TRBD1. The trim removed 0 bases at V and 3 bases at J, leaving 8 bases unmatched. Germline V gene sequence: CDR1 LGHDT, CDR2 YNNKEL (reference sequence). The CDR3 runs 17 residues. The CDR3 loop reads CASSQDLGTGIDYGYTF. The DNA of the CDR3 is TGTGCCAGCAGCCAAGACCTCGGGACAGGGATTGACTATGGCTACACCTTC. Together with reference TRBV3-1 and TRBJ1-2, the CDR3 gives the full variable domain: DTAVSQTPKYLVTQMGNDKSIKCEQNLGHDTMYWYKQDSKKFLKIMFSYNNKELIINETVPNRFSPKSPDKAHLNLHINSLELGDSAVYFCASSQDLGTGIDYGYTFGSGTRLTVV.

The V call is TRBV18, the J call TRBJ1-4; unclear D gene. Germline V gives CDR1 KGHSH, CDR2 LQKENI. Trimming left V 1 base short and J 6 bases short, with 6 bases between. The length of the CDR3 is 13 residues. The CDR3 region is CASSPRTDEKLFF. CDR3 DNA: TGTGCCAGCTCACCACGGACGGATGAAAAACTGTTTTTT.